This TCR beta chain was recovered during a study of control samples from healthy donors and cancer patients. TCRdb's copy holds only in-frame clones and misses some; the assay was immunoSEQ multiplex PCR. The sample lists 120,000 to 150,000 clones, around nine tenths occurring once. This CDR3 region has 15 residues. Germline-derived CDR1 and CDR2 are SGHVS and FNYEAQ. The V and J ends lost 5 bases and 1 base respectively, with 13 bases between them. This clone has only a few counts. The origin of this receptor is a man aged 25 to 45 in good health. J is TRBJ2-3 and V is TRBV7-6; D possibly corresponds to TRBD1 (6 bases). Sequenced: blood. CDR3 residues: CASSATGFGTDTQYF. In DNA form, the CDR3 reads TGTGCCAGCAGCGCCACAGGGTTCGGCACAGATACGCAGTATTTT.